The 14 T cell receptor beta chains below were found in one sample sequenced in a study of identical twins. TCRdb re-called the 5' RACE reads through MiXCR, storing one row per CDR3 protein. This sample has hundreds of thousands of distinct CDR3 sequences, with more than 6.5% found just once. These same data were also listed under a study on yellow fever vaccine responses in identical twins.

The source material was PBMCs. These receptors originate from a woman between 18 and 29 years old in good health.

Many counts were recorded for this clonotype. The CDR3 protein is CASSYSPGSGELFF. The CDR3 DNA is TGTGCCAGCAGTTACTCCCCTGGTTCCGGGGAGCTGTTTTTT. The chain links TRBV6-2 or TRBV6-3 to TRBJ2-2; the D is unclear. With 0 bases removed from V and 6 bases from J, the gap between germline ends came to 8 bases. Per the germline V gene, CDR1 is MNHEY and CDR2 is SVGEGT. This CDR3 has 14 residues.

This CDR3 is CATSDLPGNTQYF. The CDR3, as DNA: TGTGCCACCAGTGATTTGCCGGGGAATACGCAGTATTTT. The chain recombines TRBV24-1 with TRBJ2-3, with a tentative D call TRBD2 (5 bases). The CDR3 totals 13 residues. Deletions cut 0 bases from V and 7 bases from J, with 7 bases between. Germline assignment: CDR1 KGHDR and CDR2 SFDVKD.

This clonotype was counted at least ten times. The chain combines TRBV4-2 with TRBJ1-6, with 8 positions matching TRBD1. The CDR3 length is 12 residues. CDR1 and CDR2 from the germline V gene are LGHNA and YNFKEQ. The V and J ends lost 6 bases and 8 bases, in that order; junction bases with no gene match: 0. CDR3 nucleotides: TGTGCCAGCAGGGACAGGGATTCACCCCTCCACTTT. This codes for CASRDRDSPLHF.

The chain uses TRBV18 and TRBJ2-7; 9 bases are shared with TRBD1. V dropped 3 bases and J dropped 5; count of bases not matched to a gene: 8. Germline-derived CDR1 and CDR2 are KGHSH and LQKENI. The CDR3 runs 15 residues. DNA for the CDR3: TGTGCCAGCTCACCTCGGACAGGGGTGTACGACGAGCAGTACTTC. Its protein product is CASSPRTGVYDEQYF.

V and J are TRBV9 and TRBJ1-2; no firm D call. V was pared by 1 base and J by 8 bases, with 18 bases between. Germline V gene lookup returns CDR1 SGDLS and CDR2 YYNGEE. CDR3 length: 15 amino acids. The CDR3 region has the DNA TGTGCCAGCAGCGTAACGGGCCCCGCAGCGGGCGGCTACACCTTC. Its translation: CASSVTGPAAGGYTF.

This clonotype was counted many times. This chain joins TRBV4-3 and TRBJ2-1; TRBD2 matches at 7 bases. The CDR3 totals 17 residues. Germline trimming cut 0 bases from V and 4 bases from J; bases unmatched to any gene: 9. Germline V gives CDR1 LGHNA, CDR2 YSLEER. DNA of the CDR3: TGCGCCAGCAGCCAAGAGGGTCTAGCGGCACTATACAATGAGCAGTTCTTC. Translating gives CASSQEGLAALYNEQFF.

V and J are TRBV11-2 and TRBJ2-7; 14 nucleotides match TRBD2. Germline V gives CDR1 SGHAT, CDR2 FQNNGV. The CDR3 totals 15 residues. V trimming: 4 bases; J trimming: 9 bases; junction bases outside the gene matches: 8. CDR3 sequence: CASSSGTSGSSRQYF. For the CDR3, the DNA is TGTGCCAGCAGCTCCGGGACTAGCGGGAGCTCCCGGCAGTACTTC.

The rearrangement uses TRBV6-1 and TRBJ2-1, with TRBD1 matching over 10 bases. The germline V gene has CDR1 MNHNS and CDR2 SASEGT. V lost 6 bases and J lost 0; bases outside the gene matches: 8. The length of the CDR3 is 17 residues. CDR3 bases: TGTGCCAGCAGGCAGGACAGGGGGATTTCCTCCTACAATGAGCAGTTCTTC. Translation gives CASRQDRGISSYNEQFF.

V is TRBV6-1 and J is TRBJ2-5; D not certain. The CDR3 consists of 14 residues. Germline values: CDR1 MNHNS, CDR2 SASEGT. With 6 bases removed from V and 5 bases from J, the gap between germline ends came to 16 bases. The CDR3 loop reads CASRRTASSETQYF. CDR3 DNA sequence: TGTGCCAGCAGACGAACGGCGTCCTCGGAGACCCAGTACTTC.

This clonotype was seen a few times. This chain links TRBV20-1 with TRBJ1-5; TRBD1 matches 8 bases. CDR1 is DFQATT, CDR2 SNEGSKA, per germline (reference sequence). CDR3 length: 15 residues. The V gene end was trimmed by 4 bases and the J gene end by 8 bases; junction bases not matched to a gene: 13. CDR3 in DNA: TGCAGTGCTACTTCCGAGGGACAGGCCATCAAGCCCCAGCATTTT. Its translation: CSATSEGQAIKPQHF.

This clonotype was counted only a few times. The gene calls are TRBV5-1 and TRBJ2-7; D remains ambiguous. V lost 0 bases, J lost 0 bases, and 10 bases lay in between. The CDR3 runs to 15 residues. The germline CDR1 and CDR2 sequences are SGHRS and YFSETQ. The CDR3 bases are TGCGCCAGCAGCTTGGAGTTCCCGAGCTCCTACGAGCAGTACTTC. This encodes CASSLEFPSSYEQYF. Combining the CDR3 with reference TRBV5-1 and TRBJ2-7 gives the whole variable domain KAGVTQTPRYLIKTRGQQVTLSCSPISGHRSVSWYQQTPGQGLQFLFEYFSETQRNKGNFPGRFSGRQFSNSRSEMNVSTLELGDSALYLCASSLEFPSSYEQYFGPGTRLTVT.

This clonotype was found a few times. CDR3 bases: TGTGCCAGCATGGGGGACCCAGGCTACGAGCAGTACTTC. Amino acids: CASMGDPGYEQYF. The rearrangement joins TRBV27 to TRBJ2-7; D possibly matches TRBD1 or TRBD2 (5 bases each). The CDR3 extends over 13 amino acids. In germline, CDR1 is MNHEY, CDR2 SMNVEV (reference sequence). Deletions cut 7 bases from V and 3 bases from J, with 13 bases between.

This clonotype was seen ten or more times. For the CDR3, the DNA is TGTGCCACCAGCAGGGACCTTCTAGCGGGGGTCACCGGGGAGCTGTTTTTT. Protein: CATSRDLLAGVTGELFF. The V gene is TRBV15, the J gene TRBJ2-2; 10 bases are a match to TRBD2. Germline CDR1 is LNHNV and CDR2 is YYDKDF (reference sequence). The V and J ends lost 3 bases and 4 bases, in that order; junction bases with no gene match: 8. This CDR3 spans 17 amino acids.

This chain links TRBV29-1 with TRBJ2-2; no clear D. V lost 6 bases to trimming and J lost 6 bases, with 20 bases between them. Per germline, CDR1 SQVTM and CDR2 ANQGSEA. There are 15 residues in the CDR3. Written as DNA, the CDR3 is TGCAGCGTCCGCCTGGATGGCTCCTGGGCCGGGGAGCTGTTTTTT. The encoded protein is CSVRLDGSWAGELFF.